The TCR beta chain described here comes from a study of blood T cell repertoires in COVID-19. Turning to the study itself: The United States, Italy and Spain were the sources of the acute and convalescent COVID-19 samples. The cDNA or gDNA used as material had been derived from T cells, B-cell-depleted T cells, or PBMCs.

Germline CDR1 and CDR2: SGHNT and YENEEA. The ends lost 3 bases at V and 6 bases at J; junction bases unmatched: 10. CDR3 length: 16 residues. Per the authors' pipeline: Using reference gene primer amplification, nucleated cell counts were estimated. Assay used: immunoSEQ multiplex PCR; TCRdb lists only in-frame clones, some missing. For V, J and clone size, that table is used; D and trimming come from the DNA. The repertoire holds approximately 200,000 clones, with 87% as singletons. Participants had their cohort set by participant-reported clinical history. Source material: PBMCs or T cells enriched from blood (not recorded which). The chain combines TRBV11-3 with TRBJ2-2; TRBD2 matches 7 bases. The TCR sequence derives from a man between 18 and 29 years old with acute COVID-19. CDR3: CASSLGGRSLAGELFF. The CDR3 DNA reads TGTGCCAGCAGCTTGGGGGGGAGGAGTCTCGCCGGGGAGCTGTTTTTT.